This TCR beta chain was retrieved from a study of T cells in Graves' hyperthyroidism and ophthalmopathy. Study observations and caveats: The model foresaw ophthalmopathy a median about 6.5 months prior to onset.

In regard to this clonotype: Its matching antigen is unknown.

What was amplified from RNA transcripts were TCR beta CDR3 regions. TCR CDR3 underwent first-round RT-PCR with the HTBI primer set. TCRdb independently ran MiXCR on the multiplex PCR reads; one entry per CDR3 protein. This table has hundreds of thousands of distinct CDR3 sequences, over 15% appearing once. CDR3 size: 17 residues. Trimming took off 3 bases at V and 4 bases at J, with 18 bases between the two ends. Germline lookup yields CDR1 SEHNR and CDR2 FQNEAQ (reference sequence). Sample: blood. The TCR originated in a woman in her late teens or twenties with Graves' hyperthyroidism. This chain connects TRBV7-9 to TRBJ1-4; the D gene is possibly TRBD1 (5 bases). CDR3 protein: CASSFISPGRRNEKLFF. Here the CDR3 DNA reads TGTGCCAGCAGCTTTATAAGCCCGGGACGGCGTAATGAAAAACTGTTTTTT.